The 27 T cell receptor beta chains below come from one sample, sequenced in a study of T cells in localized non-small cell lung cancer. Sequencing used immunoSEQ multiplex PCR; TCRdb keeps in-frame clones, though not all of them. In the table there are about 83,000 clones, 65% to 85% of which are singletons. This specimen was peripheral blood, taken before any cancer treatment. Source of these receptors: a female donor over 55 with stage I lung adenocarcinoma.

The chain joins TRBV7-9 to TRBJ2-4; 11 positions match TRBD1. V lost 3 bases, J lost 15 bases, and 10 bases stayed unmatched. The CDR3 covers 14 residues. CDR1 SEHNR and CDR2 FQNEAQ come from the germline V gene (reference sequence). The CDR3 DNA reads as TGTGCCAGCAGCTTTTTGGACAGGGGGCCCAGCGGGTACTTC. Protein: CASSFLDRGPSGYF.

CDR3 nucleotides: TGTGCCAGCAGCTTAACGCGGCAGGCTACGAACACCGGGGAGCTGTTTTTT. Amino acids: CASSLTRQATNTGELFF. V and J are TRBV7-3 and TRBJ2-2; D is uncertain. V was trimmed by 0 bases and J by 0 bases, leaving 11 bases between them. The CDR3 consists of 17 residues. The germline CDR1 and CDR2 sequences are SGHTA and FQGTGA. The complete variable domain, with remaining parts taken from reference TRBV7-3 and TRBJ2-2, reads GAGVSQTPSNKVTEKGKYVELRCDPISGHTALYWYRQSLGQGPEFLIYFQGTGAADDSGLPNDRFFAVRPEGSVSTLKIQRTERGDSAVYLCASSLTRQATNTGELFFGEGSRLTVL.

The rearrangement links TRBV5-4 to TRBJ2-5; D unresolved. CDR3 length: 14 amino acids. V was shortened by 3 bases and J by 0 bases, with 9 bases between the two germline ends. The germline gives CDR1 SGHNT, CDR2 YYREEE (reference sequence). The CDR3 spells CASSSPQDQETQYF. In DNA form, the CDR3 reads TGTGCCAGCAGCTCCCCCCAGGACCAAGAGACCCAGTACTTC.

J is TRBJ2-3 and V is TRBV5-6; unclear D gene. V shed 4 bases and J shed 0 bases, with 18 bases lying between them. Germline V CDR1 and CDR2: SGHDT, YYEEEE. CDR3 size: 17 residues. The CDR3 protein is CASSPTSDPSSTDTQYF. DNA of the CDR3: TGTGCCAGCAGCCCCACCTCGGATCCATCTAGCACAGATACGCAGTATTTT.

The CDR3, as DNA: TGTGCCAGCAGTTCCCCCCGAAGCGGGAGTATGTACAATGAGCAGTTCTTC. Its translation is CASSSPRSGSMYNEQFF. J is TRBJ2-1 and V is TRBV28; 8 bases line up with TRBD2. Germline values: CDR1 MDHEN, CDR2 SYDVKM. CDR3 length equals 17 residues. Unmatched junction bases numbered 12, after V lost 4 bases and J lost 4 bases.

This rearrangement joins TRBV19 to TRBJ2-3; D unresolved. Trimming took 4 bases from V and 6 from J, leaving 5 bases between them. This CDR3 has 11 residues. CDR1 is LNHDA and CDR2 is SQIVND in the germline V gene (reference sequence). CDR3 sequence: CASSTTDTQYF. The CDR3 DNA reads TGTGCCAGTAGTACTACGGATACGCAGTATTTT. Full variable domain (rest looked up from reference TRBV19 and TRBJ2-3): DGGITQSPKYLFRKEGQNVTLSCEQNLNHDAMYWYRQDPGQGLRLIYYSQIVNDFQKGDIAEGYSVSREKKESFPLTVTSAQKNPTAFYLCASSTTDTQYFGPGTRLTVL.

This sequence joins TRBV6-6 and TRBJ2-2; unclear D gene. The CDR3 contains 16 residues. Trimming shortened V by 7 bases and J by 4 bases, and 19 bases separated the two germline ends. The germline V gene encodes CDR1 MNHNY and CDR2 SVGAGI (reference sequence). Here the CDR3 DNA reads TGTGCCAGCATAGCCTTGGGCCCACACGGCACCGGGGAGCTGTTTTTT. It specifies CASIALGPHGTGELFF.

The chain is built from TRBV28 and TRBJ2-1, with D possibly called TRBD1 or TRBD2 (7 bases each). In germline, CDR1 is MDHEN, CDR2 SYDVKM. V was cut by 2 bases and J by 7 bases, with 15 bases left in between. The CDR3 consists of 15 residues. CDR3 nucleotides: TGTGCCAGCAGTTTAGTCAGGGGGGGACGGAATGAGCAGTTCTTC. Its translation: CASSLVRGGRNEQFF.

This chain joins TRBV4-2 and TRBJ1-2; 8 nucleotides line up with TRBD1. This CDR3 comprises 15 residues. The germline V gene encodes CDR1 LGHNA and CDR2 YNFKEQ. V dropped 0 bases and J dropped 6; count of bases not matched to a gene: 6. The CDR3 DNA follows: TGTGCCAGCAGCCAAGATGAAGGACAGGGCGATGGCTACACCTTC. Residues: CASSQDEGQGDGYTF.

This clone appeared a single time. The V gene is TRBV7-2, the J gene TRBJ2-1; D possibly corresponds to TRBD2 (5 bases). Germline lookup yields CDR1 SGHTA and CDR2 FQGNSA. V was clipped by 1 base and J by 0 bases, with 10 bases between them. This CDR3 contains 16 residues. The CDR3 reads CASSLDQRSSYNEQFF. The CDR3 bases are TGTGCCAGCAGCTTAGATCAGCGGAGCTCCTACAATGAGCAGTTCTTC. The variable domain in full, completed from reference TRBV7-2 and TRBJ2-1, reads GAGVSQSPSNKVTEKGKDVELRCDPISGHTALYWYRQSLGQGLEFLIYFQGNSAPDKSGLPSDRFSAERTGGSVSTLTIQRTQQEDSAVYLCASSLDQRSSYNEQFFGPGTRLTVL.

J is TRBJ1-2 and V is TRBV18; TRBD1 matches at 9 bases. There are 15 residues in the CDR3. CDR1 is KGHSH and CDR2 is LQKENI in the germline V gene. V shed 3 bases, J shed 5 bases, and the junction held 7 bases outside the gene matches. CDR3 sequence (DNA): TGTGCCAGCTCACCGGACAGGGGTGAGGAATATGGCTACACCTTC. It encodes CASSPDRGEEYGYTF.

The rearrangement links TRBV7-9 to TRBJ2-5; 11 nucleotides align to TRBD1. The V gene end was trimmed by 5 bases and the J gene end by 1 base; junction bases not matched to a gene: 3. This CDR3 has 15 residues. CDR1 and CDR2 (germline): SEHNR, FQNEAQ (reference sequence). The chain's CDR3 is CASSLDRGLQETQYF. The CDR3 nucleotides are TGTGCCAGCAGCCTGGACAGGGGGCTCCAAGAGACCCAGTACTTC. Supplemented by reference TRBV7-9 and TRBJ2-5, the full variable domain reads DTGVSQNPRHKITKRGQNVTFRCDPISEHNRLYWYRQTLGQGPEFLTYFQNEAQLEKSRLLSDRFSAERPKGSFSTLEIQRTEQGDSAMYLCASSLDRGLQETQYFGPGTRLLVL.

This chain links TRBV2 with TRBJ1-3; possible D gene TRBD1, 5 bases. This CDR3 has 13 amino acids. The V end lost 1 base, the J end lost 8 bases, and 9 bases lay between the germline ends. In germline, CDR1 is SNHLY, CDR2 FYNNEI. CDR3 region: CASSEGRGYTIYF. CDR3 sequence (DNA): TGTGCCAGCAGTGAAGGAAGGGGTTACACCATATATTTT. Based on the CDR3 plus reference TRBV2 and TRBJ1-3, the full variable domain is EPEVTQTPSHQVTQMGQEVILRCVPISNHLYFYWYRQILGQKVEFLVSFYNNEISEKSEIFDDQFSVERPDGSNFTLKIRSTKLEDSAMYFCASSEGRGYTIYFGEGSWLTVV.

Only a few counts were recorded for this clone. V is TRBV6-6 and J is TRBJ1-1, with D unclear. V lost 9 bases to trimming and J lost 5 bases, with 7 bases between them. This CDR3 has 10 residues. Looked up from germline, CDR1 is MNHNY and CDR2 is SVGAGI (reference sequence). CDR3 in amino acids: CASFRTEAFF. CDR3 DNA sequence: TGTGCCAGTTTTAGGACTGAAGCTTTCTTT.

This clone appeared a few times. V and J are TRBV5-4 and TRBJ2-1; unclear D gene. CDR1 and CDR2 (germline): SGHNT, YYREEE (reference sequence). Trimming took 4 bases from V and 1 from J, leaving 15 bases between them. The CDR3 runs to 16 residues. The chain's CDR3 is CASSLVEVTSYNEQFF. The CDR3 region has the DNA TGTGCCAGCAGCCTTGTTGAGGTAACTTCCTACAATGAGCAGTTCTTC.

The chain couples TRBV9 to TRBJ2-5; possible D gene TRBD1, 5 bases. The germline V gene has CDR1 SGDLS and CDR2 YYNGEE. The CDR3 loop spans 13 amino acids. Trimming removed 1 base at V and 1 base at J, with 5 bases between. CDR3 amino acids: CASSVQGQETQYF. Written as DNA, the CDR3 is TGTGCCAGCAGCGTACAGGGCCAAGAGACCCAGTACTTC.

The chain combines TRBV7-2 with TRBJ2-5; the match to TRBD1 covers 7 bases. The CDR3 runs 15 residues. V lost 1 base, J lost 4 bases, and 6 bases stayed unmatched. Germline lookup yields CDR1 SGHTA and CDR2 FQGNSA. The CDR3 is CASSLGDRDRETQYF. In DNA, the CDR3 is TGTGCCAGCAGCTTAGGGGATAGGGACAGAGAGACCCAGTACTTC.

The chain combines TRBV6-1 with TRBJ1-1, with 7 nucleotides matching TRBD1. The trim removed 4 bases at V and 4 bases at J, leaving 9 bases unmatched. Germline V lookup: CDR1 MNHNS, CDR2 SASEGT. The CDR3 sequence is 15 residues long. Here the CDR3 DNA reads TGTGCCAGCAGTGCAGGGGTAGCAGGGGGCACTGAAGCTTTCTTT. Its translation is CASSAGVAGGTEAFF.

The chain combines TRBV7-2 with TRBJ1-3; D gene unclear. Germline CDR1 reads SGHTA; CDR2 reads FQGNSA. The V end was cut by 3 bases, the J end by 2 bases, with 8 bases between. The CDR3 covers 14 residues. CDR3 DNA: TGTGCCAGCAGCTTTTGGACGCCTGGAAACACCATATATTTT. The encoded protein is CASSFWTPGNTIYF.

The V call is TRBV4-3, the J call TRBJ1-4; D not resolved. Germline loops: CDR1 LGHNA, CDR2 YSLEER. The CDR3 spans 15 residues. V lost 0 bases and J 0 bases, leaving 5 bases between the germline ends. The CDR3 DNA is TGCGCCAGCAGCCAAGACACCCCAACTAATGAAAAACTGTTTTTT. This codes for CASSQDTPTNEKLFF.

The rearrangement joins TRBV11-2 to TRBJ1-1, with unresolved D. The germline V gene has CDR1 SGHAT and CDR2 FQNNGV. Trimming took off 4 bases at V and 4 bases at J, with 16 bases between the two ends. The CDR3 has 15 residues. The CDR3, as DNA: TGTGCCAGCAGCTCTCTGACACGTTGGGGCACTGAAGCTTTCTTT. Encoded protein: CASSSLTRWGTEAFF.

The chain links TRBV11-2 to TRBJ1-1; 7 bases align to TRBD1. Germline-derived CDR1 and CDR2 are SGHAT and FQNNGV. V lost 1 base and J lost 0; bases outside the gene matches: 2. This CDR3 is built from 15 residues. CDR3: CASSLVQGVNTEAFF. In nucleotides, the CDR3 is TGTGCCAGCAGCTTAGTGCAGGGGGTGAACACTGAAGCTTTCTTT.

The sample holds a few counts of this clone. The chain is built from TRBV2 and TRBJ1-1; 8 nucleotides agree with TRBD1. The V gene end was trimmed by 6 bases and the J gene end by 7 bases; junction bases not matched to a gene: 13. Germline CDR1 and CDR2: SNHLY and FYNNEI. The CDR3 has 15 amino acids. CDR3 nucleotides: TGTGCCAGCAGATCACAGGGGGTCAGGACCGTTGAAGCTTTCTTT. The encoded protein is CASRSQGVRTVEAFF.

J is TRBJ2-7 and V is TRBV20-1; D gene uncertain. With 5 bases removed from V and 3 bases from J, the gap between germline ends came to 8 bases. The CDR3 sequence is 11 residues long. Germline V gives CDR1 DFQATT, CDR2 SNEGSKA (reference sequence). CDR3 amino acids: CSASSNYEQYF. CDR3 nucleotide sequence: TGCAGTGCTTCCAGTAACTACGAGCAGTACTTC.

The chain recombines TRBV28 with TRBJ1-2; D is undetermined. Germline lookup yields CDR1 MDHEN and CDR2 SYDVKM. V lost 1 base and J lost 3, with 9 bases in between. CDR3 length: 14 amino acids. The CDR3: CASSLSSAYYGYTF. The CDR3 DNA reads as TGTGCCAGCAGTTTATCATCGGCTTACTATGGCTACACCTTC.

In DNA, the CDR3 is TGCGCCAGCAGCCAAGAGTCGAATCTTGCAACTAATGAAAAACTGTTTTTT. This sequence encodes CASSQESNLATNEKLFF. The chain recombines TRBV4-1 with TRBJ1-4; the D is unclear. This CDR3 has 17 residues. V was trimmed by 0 bases and J by 0 bases, leaving 11 bases between them. The germline gives CDR1 MGHRA, CDR2 YSYEKL.

This clone was seen more than once but under ten times. This rearrangement joins TRBV28 to TRBJ1-1; 7 nucleotides align to TRBD1. The V segment lost 5 bases and the J segment 11 bases; nucleotides outside the gene matches: 8. From germline, CDR1 is MDHEN and CDR2 SYDVKM. The CDR3 runs 12 residues. The CDR3 bases are TGTGCCAGCAGTATCTACACAGGGGCCGCTTTCTTT. Encoded protein: CASSIYTGAAFF.